This T cell receptor (beta chain) was profiled in a study of identical twins' blood T cells. Study-level background: Roughly 51 million reads came from 12 libraries, six alpha, six beta.

Trimming took off 1 base at V and 6 bases at J, with 7 bases between the two ends. Germline values: CDR1 SEHNR, CDR2 FQNEAQ (reference sequence). The CDR3 length is 13 residues. Authors' data handling: Clonotypes per individual ranged from about 85,000 to nearly 500,000. TCRdb itself ran the 5' RACE reads through MiXCR, one entry per CDR3 protein. The V and J calls and clone size come from TCRdb's table, not from the authors' own analysis. The profile shows 300,000 to 450,000 distinct CDR3 sequences, about 28% of them singletons. Study-level results: Environmental influences on twin similarity could not be excluded.

Turning to this clonotype: The antigen is undetermined.

Likely shared infections and vaccines: all three twin pairs were reared together. Sequencing input: PBMCs. The origin of this receptor is a woman aged 18-49 years in good health. The chain couples TRBV7-9 to TRBJ1-5; no clear D gene. The CDR3 coding sequence is TGTGCCAGCAGCTTAGGTTATTCTCAGCCCCAGCATTTT. Residues: CASSLGYSQPQHF.